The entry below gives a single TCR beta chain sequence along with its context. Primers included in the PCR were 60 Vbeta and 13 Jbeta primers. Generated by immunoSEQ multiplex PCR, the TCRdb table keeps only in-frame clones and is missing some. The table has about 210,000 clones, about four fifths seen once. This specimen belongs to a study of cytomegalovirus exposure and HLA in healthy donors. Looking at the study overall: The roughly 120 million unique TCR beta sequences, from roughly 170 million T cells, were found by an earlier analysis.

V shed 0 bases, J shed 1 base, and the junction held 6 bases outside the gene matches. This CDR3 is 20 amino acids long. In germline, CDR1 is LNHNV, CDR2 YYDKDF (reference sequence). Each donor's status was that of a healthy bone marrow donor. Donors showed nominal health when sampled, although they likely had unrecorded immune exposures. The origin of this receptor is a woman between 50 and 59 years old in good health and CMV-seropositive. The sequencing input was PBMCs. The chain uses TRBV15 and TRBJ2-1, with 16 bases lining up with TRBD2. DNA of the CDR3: TGTGCCACCAGCAGAGAGGGACTAGCGGGGGGGCTGGGTTCCTACAATGAGCAGTTCTTC. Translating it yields CATSREGLAGGLGSYNEQFF. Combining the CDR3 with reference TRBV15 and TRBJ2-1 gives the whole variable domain DAMVIQNPRYQVTQFGKPVTLSCSQTLNHNVMYWYQQKSSQAPKLLFHYYDKDFNNEADTPDNFQSRRPNTSFCFLDIRSPGLGDTAMYLCATSREGLAGGLGSYNEQFFGPGTRLTVL.